These 8 T cell receptor beta chains came from one sample sequenced in a study of human T cells and chemical hapten exposure (dated by TCRdb to about 2021). The time point label on this specimen signifies: patch test 2, 6 weeks after DPC sensitization. Explained via the paper, the treatment or condition label denotes: therapeutic diphenylcyclopropenone sensitization with weekly scalp DPC. Library creation used RACE. This sample was sequenced with a NextSeq 500. TCRdb trimmed public reads at Q25 via fastp, called clones via MiXCR and kept in-frame beta chains. Every CDR3 protein is listed once, alongside the most common genes and DNA of its rows. Here the sample has around 99,000 distinct CDR3 sequences; about a tenth occur a single time. 3.1% of the sample is held by the ten biggest clonotypes. The sequenced sample was whole blood, obtained in connection with sensitization to the hapten diphenylcyclopropenone (DPC). These receptor sequences come from a woman aged 35 to 49 with alopecia areata. Some clones in this sample may be carry-over from other donors' samples.

In this sample, this clonotype turned up many times. The chain recombines TRBV7-9 with TRBJ2-7; D is unresolved. V lost 5 bases and J 0 bases, leaving 8 bases between the germline ends. Germline V lookup: CDR1 SEHNR, CDR2 FQNEAQ (reference sequence). The CDR3 loop spans 13 amino acids. CDR3: CASSVGDSYEQYF. CDR3 bases: TGTGCCAGCAGCGTCGGCGACTCCTACGAGCAGTACTTC. Using reference TRBV7-9 and TRBJ2-7 for the parts outside the CDR3, the full variable domain is DTGVSQNPRHKITKRGQNVTFRCDPISEHNRLYWYRQTLGQGPEFLTYFQNEAQLEKSRLLSDRFSAERPKGSFSTLEIQRTEQGDSAMYLCASSVGDSYEQYFGPGTRLTVT.

The rearrangement links TRBV9 to TRBJ2-2, with 7 nucleotides matching TRBD2. The CDR3 is made up of 18 amino acids. Germline V CDR1 and CDR2: SGDLS, YYNGEE. With 4 bases clipped from V and 5 bases from J, the junction kept 17 bases outside the gene matches. CDR3 DNA sequence: TGTGCCAGCAGCCCCGAAGGGTTGGCAGGGAGGGGAACCGGGGAGCTGTTTTTT. It yields the protein CASSPEGLAGRGTGELFF.

V usage is TRBV5-5 and J usage is TRBJ2-5, with D possibly being TRBD1 (8 bases). The germline CDR1 and CDR2 sequences are SGHKS and YYEKEE (reference sequence). CDR3 size: 16 residues. V was cut by 0 bases and J by 7 bases, with 19 bases left in between. CDR3 amino acids: CASSLEIGTGGVTQYF. In nucleotides, the CDR3 is TGTGCCAGCAGCTTGGAAATTGGTACAGGGGGGGTGACCCAGTACTTC.

At least ten counts were recorded for this clonotype. The chain carries TRBV13 and TRBJ2-3; D may be TRBD2 (6 bases). Germline assignment: CDR1 PRHDT and CDR2 FYEKMQ (reference sequence). There are 12 residues in the CDR3. V dropped 5 bases and J dropped 10 bases, with 13 bases sitting between them. The chain's CDR3 is CASSPARRAQYF. The CDR3 region has the DNA TGTGCCAGCAGCCCAGCGAGGAGGGCGCAGTATTTT.

This clonotype was counted ten times or more. The V gene is TRBV29-1, the J gene TRBJ1-3, with TRBD1 matching over 7 bases. J lost 4 bases, V lost 7 bases, and 7 bases had no gene match. CDR1 is SQVTM, CDR2 ANQGSEA, per germline. The CDR3 covers 13 residues. As DNA, the CDR3 is TGCAGCGCACGGGACAGCCAAGGAAACACCATATATTTT. Protein product: CSARDSQGNTIYF.

Ten or more counts support this clonotype. The chain uses TRBV18 and TRBJ2-3, with D possibly matching TRBD1 (5 bases). The V end lost 1 base, the J end lost 4 bases, and 15 bases lay between the germline ends. From germline, CDR1 is KGHSH and CDR2 LQKENI. This CDR3 spans 16 amino acids. The CDR3 DNA reads as TGTGCCAGCTCACCACTTCCTAGAAGGGGTGCAGATACGCAGTATTTT. Its translation is CASSPLPRRGADTQYF.

This clonotype has a handful of counts. The V call is TRBV7-9, the J call TRBJ1-2, with D unclear. The CDR3 loop spans 14 amino acids. Germline lookup yields CDR1 SEHNR and CDR2 FQNEAQ (reference sequence). The V and J ends lost 4 bases and 2 bases respectively, with 11 bases between them. This CDR3 is CASSSPGHNYGYTF. CDR3 nucleotide sequence: TGTGCCAGCAGCTCGCCGGGCCACAACTATGGCTACACCTTC.

This clonotype was found a few times. The chain joins TRBV4-3 to TRBJ2-7, with D unclear. V was trimmed by 0 bases and J by 3 bases, leaving 6 bases between them. Germline CDR1 reads LGHNA; CDR2 reads YSLEER. The CDR3 covers 13 residues. The CDR3 here is CASSQDRNYEQYF. The CDR3 DNA reads as TGCGCCAGCAGCCAAGATAGAAACTACGAGCAGTACTTC.